These 13 T cell receptor beta chains originate from one sample sequenced in a study of blood T cell repertoires in COVID-19. Assay: immunoSEQ multiplex PCR; the TCRdb copy retains only in-frame clones and omits some. The sample yields under 350,000 clones, roughly 80% seen once. Sequences were obtained from peripheral blood. These TCRs come from a man aged 55 to 69 who had recovered from COVID-19.

The chain is built from TRBV28 and TRBJ1-5, with D possibly TRBD1 on 6 matching bases. The V end lost 6 bases, the J end lost 7 bases, and 10 bases lay between the germline ends. Germline-derived CDR1 and CDR2 are MDHEN and SYDVKM. The CDR3 sequence is 12 residues long. The CDR3 here is CASRSGVQPQHF. The DNA of the CDR3 is TGTGCCAGCAGATCAGGGGTGCAGCCCCAGCATTTT.

This clone was counted between two and nine times. DNA of the CDR3: TGTGCCAGCAGCTGGAAACCGGACAGGAGGGGAATGGAAGCTTTCTTT. This gives the protein CASSWKPDRRGMEAFF. This sequence joins TRBV5-5 and TRBJ1-1; 7 bases fit TRBD1. J was trimmed by 8 bases and V by 3 bases; bases with no gene match: 16. The germline V gene has CDR1 SGHKS and CDR2 YYEKEE (reference sequence). The CDR3 sequence is 16 residues long.

This sequence joins TRBV11-2 and TRBJ2-7; TRBD1 aligns across 7 bases. CDR1 and CDR2 from the germline V gene are SGHAT and FQNNGV. The CDR3 runs to 13 residues. The V and J ends lost 4 bases and 1 base, in that order; junction bases with no gene match: 1. This chain's CDR3 is CASSSDRSYEQYF. CDR3 DNA sequence: TGTGCCAGCAGCTCGGACAGGTCCTACGAGCAGTACTTC.

V and J are TRBV27 and TRBJ2-1; 7 positions match TRBD2. Germline trimming cut 11 bases from V and 6 bases from J; bases unmatched to any gene: 16. Germline V gives CDR1 MNHEY, CDR2 SMNVEV (reference sequence). This CDR3 has 15 amino acids. The CDR3 DNA sequence: TGTGCCGGTGGGGGGTCGGGGGGAGGCCTCAATGAGCAGTTCTTC. The encoded protein is CAGGGSGGGLNEQFF.

The chain couples TRBV10-3 to TRBJ2-5, with 10 bases matching TRBD1. The V gene's germline CDR1 is ENHRY and CDR2 SYGVKD. J gave up 0 bases and V 6 bases, and 7 bases lay outside the gene matches. The CDR3 runs to 16 residues. The CDR3 loop reads CAIRSGTGANQETQYF. The CDR3 DNA reads TGTGCCATCAGGAGCGGGACAGGGGCAAACCAAGAGACCCAGTACTTC.

The chain employs TRBV7-2 and TRBJ1-2; TRBD1 matches at 8 bases. The CDR3 totals 15 residues. Germline lookup yields CDR1 SGHTA and CDR2 FQGNSA. Unmatched junction bases numbered 8, after V lost 2 bases and J lost 6 bases. The DNA for the CDR3 is TGTGCCAGCAGCTTAAGCTCAGGGGGCAGGAATGGCTACACCTTC. It encodes CASSLSSGGRNGYTF. Full variable domain (rest looked up from reference TRBV7-2 and TRBJ1-2): GAGVSQSPSNKVTEKGKDVELRCDPISGHTALYWYRQSLGQGLEFLIYFQGNSAPDKSGLPSDRFSAERTGGSVSTLTIQRTQQEDSAVYLCASSLSSGGRNGYTFGSGTRLTVV.

V usage is TRBV27 and J usage is TRBJ2-7; 7 bases agree with TRBD2. Germline V CDR1 and CDR2: MNHEY, SMNVEV (reference sequence). V was clipped by 3 bases and J by 4 bases; unmatched bases: 12. The CDR3 spans 16 residues. CDR3 DNA sequence: TGTGCCAGCAGTTTCTCTAGCGGCCCTAGCCCGTACGAGCAGTACTTC. Protein sequence: CASSFSSGPSPYEQYF.

The chain carries TRBV19 and TRBJ1-5; 7 bases are a match to TRBD1. CDR3 length: 16 residues. Looked up from germline, CDR1 is LNHDA and CDR2 is SQIVND (reference sequence). J gave up 0 bases and V 6 bases, and 8 bases lay outside the gene matches. The CDR3 spells CASRPGQLYSNQPQHF. CDR3 DNA: TGTGCCAGTAGGCCGGGACAGCTCTATAGCAATCAGCCCCAGCATTTT.

The V and J genes are TRBV29-1 and TRBJ2-2; D might be TRBD1 (5 bases). Germline CDR1 reads SQVTM; CDR2 reads ANQGSEA. Deletions cut 2 bases from V and 7 bases from J, with 8 bases between. This CDR3 has 12 amino acids. Written as DNA, the CDR3 is TGCAGCGTTGAAAGGGGCGGCGGGGAGCTGTTTTTT. This gives the protein CSVERGGGELFF.

This chain uses TRBV6-1 with TRBJ2-2; D ambiguous. The germline CDR1 and CDR2 sequences are MNHNS and SASEGT. The CDR3 loop spans 14 amino acids. V was cut by 1 base and J by 8 bases, with 11 bases left in between. The CDR3 sequence is CASSEVPAVGELFF. Here the CDR3 DNA reads TGTGCCAGCAGTGAAGTACCCGCGGTGGGGGAGCTGTTTTTT.

The J gene is TRBJ2-4, the V gene TRBV28; possible D gene TRBD1, 6 bases. From germline, CDR1 is MDHEN and CDR2 SYDVKM. The CDR3 has 13 amino acids. V lost 3 bases and J lost 9, with 12 bases in between. The CDR3 region has the DNA TGTGCCAGCAGTTTCGAATCAGGGGCCATTCAGTACTTC. It encodes CASSFESGAIQYF.

The chain employs TRBV6-5 and TRBJ1-1, with 7 bases that match TRBD1. CDR3 size: 14 residues. The J segment lost 4 bases and the V segment lost 6 bases, leaving 8 bases of the junction unmatched. Germline V gives CDR1 MNHEY, CDR2 SVGAGI. CDR3 protein: CASRRDRVGTEAFF. Here the CDR3 DNA reads TGTGCCAGCAGACGCGACAGGGTTGGCACTGAAGCTTTCTTT.

Remarks on this clone: Other DNA sequences in this sample translate to the same CDR3. The chain has TRBV7-2 and TRBJ1-1; TRBD1 might be the D (6 bases). Trimming pared 3 bases from V and 4 bases from J, leaving 15 bases between. The CDR3 is 15 amino acids. Germline CDR1 is SGHTA and CDR2 is FQGNSA. CDR3 region: CASSLGGGRGTEAFF. CDR3 sequence (DNA): TGTGCCAGCAGCTTGGGAGGGGGTAGGGGCACTGAAGCTTTCTTT.